This TCR beta chain was captured by sequencing in a study of cytomegalovirus exposure and HLA in healthy donors. PCR was performed using 60 Vbeta and 13 Jbeta primers. Here immunoSEQ multiplex PCR was the method, and the copy in TCRdb shows in-frame clones only, minus some. This sample's clone table lists about 140,000 clones. As to this clone: The antigen is undetermined.

At the time of sampling, donors were nominally healthy, though unrecorded immune exposures were likely. Findings and limits, study-wide: Being indistinguishable, some V segments were excluded, TRBV6-2 and TRBV6-3 among them. Donors were assumed by presence/absence analyses to have roughly uniform sequencing depth. The study had only CMV serostatus as immune exposure information.

Germline V gives CDR1 SQVTM, CDR2 ANQGSEA. The CDR3 loop spans 16 amino acids. After removal of 7 bases from V and 1 base from J, the junction contained 8 bases not matched to a gene. The chain carries TRBV29-1 and TRBJ2-3; 13 nucleotides align to TRBD2. Input material: PBMCs. The clonotype was recovered from a man between 40 and 49 years old in good health and CMV-seronegative. CDR3 sequence: CSDTYGLAGGTDTQYF. As DNA, the CDR3 is TGCAGCGACACATACGGACTAGCGGGGGGCACAGATACGCAGTATTTT.